This T cell receptor beta chain originates from a study of CD8 T cells in ankylosing spondylitis. Study conclusions and caveats: What appeared characteristic of ankylosing spondylitis blood was a TCR beta motif of fewer than ten highly homologous variants. Previously reported in reactive arthritis synovial fluid and blood were some of the motif variants. Clones linked to the disease showed a CD8+ phenotype. They occurred at relatively low frequencies in peripheral blood. Significant enrichment of disease-linked clones was reportedly seen in matched ankylosing spondylitis synovial fluid.

Concerning this clonotype: Its specificity is not known.

V dropped 3 bases and J dropped 1; count of bases not matched to a gene: 2. The germline CDR1 and CDR2 sequences are GTSNPN and SVGIG (reference sequence). CDR3 size: 14 residues. A quantitative 5'-RACE method, one with molecular barcodes, was used to make TCR beta libraries. TCRdb reanalysed the 5' RACE reads using MiXCR and keeps one entry per CDR3 protein. The sample has hundreds of thousands of distinct CDR3 sequences, 25% to 30% seen once. This receptor was identified in a male donor with ankylosing spondylitis. Sequencing used blood, either unsorted or a sorted T cell fraction (not recorded which). The chain joins TRBV30 to TRBJ2-2, with 7 bases lining up with TRBD2. The CDR3 DNA follows: TGTGCCTGGAGGAAGCGGGAGAACACCGGGGAGCTGTTTTTT. Protein sequence: CAWRKRENTGELFF. The full variable domain, completed using reference TRBV30 and TRBJ2-2, is SQTIHQWPATLVQPVGSPLSLECTVEGTSNPNLYWYRQAAGRGLQLLFYSVGIGQISSEVPQNLSASRPQDRQFILSSKKLLLSDSGFYLCAWRKRENTGELFFGEGSRLTVL.